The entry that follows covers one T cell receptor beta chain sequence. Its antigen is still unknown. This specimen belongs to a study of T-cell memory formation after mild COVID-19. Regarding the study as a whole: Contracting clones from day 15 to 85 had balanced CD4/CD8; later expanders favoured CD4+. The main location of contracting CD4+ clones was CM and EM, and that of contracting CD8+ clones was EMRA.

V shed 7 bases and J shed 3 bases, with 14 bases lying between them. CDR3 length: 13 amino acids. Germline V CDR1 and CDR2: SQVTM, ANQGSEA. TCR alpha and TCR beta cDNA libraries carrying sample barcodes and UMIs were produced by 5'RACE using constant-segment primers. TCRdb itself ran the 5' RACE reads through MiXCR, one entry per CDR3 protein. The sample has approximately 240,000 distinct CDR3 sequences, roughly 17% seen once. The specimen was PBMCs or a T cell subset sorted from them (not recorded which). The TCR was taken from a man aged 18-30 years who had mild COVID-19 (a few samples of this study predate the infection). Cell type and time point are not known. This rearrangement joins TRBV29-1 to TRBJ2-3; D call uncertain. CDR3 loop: CSGGPPGTDTQYF. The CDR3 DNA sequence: TGCAGCGGTGGCCCACCTGGAACAGATACGCAGTATTTT.